The 18 T cell receptor beta chains reported below all come from one sample, sequenced in a study of beta chain features in type 1 diabetes. Study-level findings and limits: Shorter TCRB CDR3s, moderately but significantly so, were found in Type 1 diabetes patients in all four CD4+ subsets.

Expressed TCRB transcripts were sequenced because the isolated RNA had all been reverse transcribed beforehand. Repertoires were generated with immunoSEQ multiplex PCR, while TCRdb's copy carries only in-frame clones and drops some. The data hold approximately 240,000 clones, with around 15% observed a single time. No antigen is known for these receptors. Material: naive CD4+ T cells from blood. These receptors all stem from a man aged 25-45 years with type 1 diabetes.

This clone was recorded a few times. J is TRBJ2-1 and V is TRBV4-1, with 7 bases aligning to TRBD2. V dropped 0 bases and J dropped 0; count of bases not matched to a gene: 8. The CDR3 consists of 18 residues. The germline CDR1 and CDR2 sequences are MGHRA and YSYEKL. The CDR3 loop is CASSQEPPQRDSYNEQFF. CDR3 DNA: TGCGCCAGCAGCCAAGAACCCCCACAGCGGGACTCCTACAATGAGCAGTTCTTC.

This clone was recorded a few times. This rearrangement joins TRBV2 to TRBJ1-4; D unresolved. The CDR3 sequence is 12 residues long. V lost 5 bases to trimming and J lost 12 bases, with 13 bases between them. Germline V gene data show CDR1 as SNHLY and CDR2 as FYNNEI. The chain's CDR3 is CASSPEREQLFF. CDR3 coding DNA: TGTGCCAGCAGTCCTGAGAGGGAACAACTGTTTTTT.

This clone was counted only a few times. This sequence joins TRBV5-6 and TRBJ2-3; TRBD2 might be the D (6 bases). Trimming stripped 5 bases from V and 2 bases from J, with 15 bases between. Germline V CDR1 and CDR2: SGHDT, YYEEEE. The CDR3 has 15 residues. CDR3 in amino acids: CASSTTSGNTDTQYF. In nucleotides, the CDR3 is TGTGCCAGCAGTACGACTAGTGGGAACACAGATACGCAGTATTTT. The variable domain in full, with the rest retrieved from reference TRBV5-6 and TRBJ2-3, is DAGVTQSPTHLIKTRGQQVTLRCSPKSGHDTVSWYQQALGQGPQFIFQYYEEEERQRGNFPDRFSGHQFPNYSSELNVNALLLGDSALYLCASSTTSGNTDTQYFGPGTRLTVL.

The chain uses TRBV18 and TRBJ2-3; possibly TRBD1 or TRBD2 for D (5 bases each). Trimming shortened V by 3 bases and J by 6 bases, and 13 bases separated the two germline ends. The CDR3 loop spans 14 amino acids. Per germline, CDR1 KGHSH and CDR2 LQKENI. CDR3 bases: TGTGCCAGCTCACCGCAGAGGGGTCGGGATACGCAGTATTTT. It codes for CASSPQRGRDTQYF.

The rearrangement joins TRBV5-4 to TRBJ2-5; 10 bases match TRBD2. V dropped 4 bases and J dropped 1; count of bases not matched to a gene: 7. The germline V gene encodes CDR1 SGHNT and CDR2 YYREEE (reference sequence). The CDR3 is made up of 16 amino acids. CDR3 amino acids: CASSRTSGAPQETQYF. As DNA, the CDR3 is TGTGCCAGCAGCCGGACTAGCGGAGCCCCCCAAGAGACCCAGTACTTC. Drawing the rest from reference TRBV5-4 and TRBJ2-5, the complete variable domain is ETGVTQSPTHLIKTRGQQVTLRCSSQSGHNTVSWYQQALGQGPQFIFQYYREEENGRGNFPPRFSGLQFPNYSSELNVNALELDDSALYLCASSRTSGAPQETQYFGPGTRLLVL.

This clone was seen a handful of times. The gene calls are TRBV7-2 and TRBJ2-6, with D tentatively TRBD1 (5 bases). The CDR3 contains 17 residues. The germline V gene encodes CDR1 SGHTA and CDR2 FQGNSA. Trimming left V 2 bases short and J 1 base short, with 12 bases between. This CDR3 reads CASSLHTRVSGANVLTF. The CDR3 nucleotides are TGTGCCAGCAGCTTACACACCAGGGTTTCTGGGGCCAACGTCCTGACTTTC.

This clone was found a few times. The chain combines TRBV27 with TRBJ1-5; TRBD1 might be the D (5 bases). V lost 6 bases and J lost 2, with 14 bases in between. CDR1 is MNHEY, CDR2 SMNVEV, per germline (reference sequence). The CDR3 is made up of 15 amino acids. In DNA, the CDR3 is TGTGCCAGCAGCCTGGTGGGGCGAGGCAATCAGCCCCAGCATTTT. Protein product: CASSLVGRGNQPQHF.

This sequence joins TRBV7-9 and TRBJ2-5; D possibly corresponds to TRBD2 (6 bases). The ends were cut back, 1 base at V and 4 bases at J, with 10 bases in the middle. Germline CDR1 is SEHNR and CDR2 is FQNEAQ (reference sequence). This CDR3 comprises 14 residues. CDR3 bases: TGTGCCAGCAGCTTAGGGGCCGGGGGAGAGACCCAGTACTTC. It codes for CASSLGAGGETQYF.

J is TRBJ2-3 and V is TRBV9; D gene ambiguous. The CDR3 is 13 amino acids. Germline V gene sequence: CDR1 SGDLS, CDR2 YYNGEE. V shed 4 bases and J shed 6 bases, with 12 bases lying between them. CDR3: CASSPLGWDTQYF. As DNA, the CDR3 is TGTGCCAGCAGCCCCCTGGGGTGGGATACGCAGTATTTT.

This clone was observed a few times. The same CDR3 also results from other DNA sequences found in this sample. This sequence joins TRBV15 and TRBJ2-5; D remains unclear. Trimming shortened V by 6 bases and J by 5 bases, and 10 bases separated the two germline ends. Per germline, CDR1 LNHNV and CDR2 YYDKDF (reference sequence). This CDR3 region has 12 residues. In nucleotides, the CDR3 is TGTGCCACCAGTCGCGATCGGGAGACCCAGTACTTC. This gives the protein CATSRDRETQYF.

This rearrangement joins TRBV11-2 to TRBJ2-7; tentatively, D is TRBD1 (5 bases). Trimming left V 1 base short and J 3 bases short, with 10 bases between. CDR3 length equals 14 residues. Germline assignment: CDR1 SGHAT and CDR2 FQNNGV. CDR3 amino acids: CASSLVWGNYEQYF. DNA for the CDR3: TGTGCCAGCAGCTTAGTCTGGGGCAACTACGAGCAGTACTTC.

This clone was detected only a few times. The chain combines TRBV12-5 with TRBJ2-1; 7 bases are shared with TRBD1. V lost 1 base and J lost 6; bases outside the gene matches: 3. Germline V gene data show CDR1 as LGHNT and CDR2 as FRNRAP. This CDR3 contains 14 residues. CDR3 in amino acids: CASGLEQGPNEQFF. In DNA form, the CDR3 reads TGTGCTAGTGGTTTGGAACAGGGGCCCAATGAGCAGTTCTTC.

The chain is built from TRBV7-2 and TRBJ2-3; no reliable D call. V gave up 4 bases and J gave up 14 bases, with 4 bases separating them. Germline-derived CDR1 and CDR2 are SGHTA and FQGNSA. The CDR3 sequence is 8 residues long. CDR3 coding DNA: TGTGCCAGCAGCTCAGTGTATTTT. It specifies CASSSVYF.

This clone was seen only a few times. The chain combines TRBV29-1 with TRBJ2-4, with D unclear. The germline V gene has CDR1 SQVTM and CDR2 ANQGSEA. V was cut by 3 bases and J by 0 bases, with 9 bases left in between. This CDR3 contains 14 residues. This CDR3 reads CSVEAALAKNIQYF. In DNA form, the CDR3 reads TGCAGCGTTGAGGCAGCCTTAGCCAAAAACATTCAGTACTTC.

The chain employs TRBV4-2 and TRBJ2-5; 13 bases agree with TRBD2. After removal of 3 bases from V and 2 bases from J, the junction contained 0 bases not matched to a gene. CDR1 is LGHNA, CDR2 YNFKEQ, per germline. This CDR3 has 15 amino acids. DNA for the CDR3: TGTGCCAGCAGCCAGGGACTAGCGGGACAAGAGACCCAGTACTTC. This gives the protein CASSQGLAGQETQYF.

The rearrangement joins TRBV18 to TRBJ2-1; 13 bases are shared with TRBD2. V was clipped by 6 bases and J by 4 bases; unmatched bases: 3. Per the germline V gene, CDR1 is KGHSH and CDR2 is LQKENI. The CDR3 is made up of 15 amino acids. CDR3 nucleotides: TGTGCCAGCTCCCAGGGACTAGCGGGGTACAATGAGCAGTTCTTC. This sequence encodes CASSQGLAGYNEQFF.

This sequence joins TRBV4-1 and TRBJ2-7, with TRBD2 matching 11 bases. Germline V CDR1 and CDR2: MGHRA, YSYEKL. The V gene end was trimmed by 2 bases and the J gene end by 2 bases; junction bases not matched to a gene: 5. This CDR3 has 16 residues. DNA of the CDR3: TGCGCCAGCAGCCAACCAACTAGCGGGAGTACCTACGAGCAGTACTTC. Amino acid sequence: CASSQPTSGSTYEQYF.

This chain joins TRBV28 and TRBJ2-7; maybe TRBD1 (5 bases). V gave up 10 bases and J gave up 2 bases, with 15 bases separating them. The CDR3 has 13 amino acids. Germline values: CDR1 MDHEN, CDR2 SYDVKM. DNA of the CDR3: TGTGCCACCACAGGCAGCACCCCCTACGAGCAGTACTTC. Amino acid sequence: CATTGSTPYEQYF.